This TCR beta chain is from a study of blood T cells in healthy people across ages. Study observations and caveats: Expanded clonotype shifts may have been confounded, as the donors had an unknown CMV status.

Each donor was a healthy Caucasian individual from Russia, aged about 6 to 95. Peripheral blood from each donor was collected in a volume of 9.5 to 10 milliliters. Every sample gave at least 5 micrograms of total RNA when it was extracted. It was with a sample-barcoded 5' primer and a J-beta primer mix that a second PCR of roughly 6 to 12 cycles was run. TCRdb passed the 5' RACE reads through MiXCR, listing each CDR3 protein once. The data hold 540,000 or so distinct CDR3 sequences, with roughly 48% observed a single time. V gave up 5 bases and J gave up 7 bases; unmatched junction bases: 7. CDR1 and CDR2 from the germline V gene are MNHEY and SVGEGT. The CDR3 covers 15 residues. This clonotype has just one count. The antigen remains unidentified.

The receptor was derived from a man of 80 years or more in good health. The chain is built from TRBV6-2 or TRBV6-3 and TRBJ2-1, with 11 bases identical to TRBD2. The sequenced sample consisted of blood. CDR3 nucleotide sequence: TGTGCCAGCAGTAGAGTAGCGGGAGGGGGAAATGAGCAGTTCTTC. Translated, it gives CASSRVAGGGNEQFF.